The rows below give T cell receptor beta chains drawn from one sample of a study of T cell responses to AZD1222 COVID-19 vaccine. The data were produced by immunoSEQ multiplex PCR, yet TCRdb's version contains in-frame clones alone and is incomplete. The sample has under 170,000 clones; around 94% are singletons. The specimen was peripheral blood, collected on day 0 of AZD1222 vaccination. All receptors come from an adult in good health. CDR3s include the opening cysteine and the closing phenylalanine or tryptophan. D genes are given only for firm matches. Not every row has a clone size; where given, it reads once, few, many or a size class.

j_call | d_call | v_call | clone_size | cdr3_nt | cdr3_aa
TRBJ1-2 | . | TRBV18 | . | TGTGCCAGCTCGTCCGAGGGCGACTATGGCTACACCTTC | CASSSEGDYGYTF
TRBJ1-1 | . | TRBV5-4 | . | TGTGCCAGCAGCTTGGAGCCCCTGACTGAAGCTTTCTTT | CASSLEPLTEAFF
TRBJ1-2 | . | TRBV10-3 | . | TGTGCCATCAGTGAGACCAACAGGGACCTCTATGGCTACACCTTC | CAISETNRDLYGYTF
TRBJ1-5 | . | TRBV7-9 | . | TGTGCCAGCAGCTTAGAAAATCAGCCCCAGCATTTT | CASSLENQPQHF
TRBJ2-2 | . | TRBV7-2 | . | TGTGCCAGCAGCCATCGGGCGGGTGCGAACACCGGGGAGCTGTTTTTT | CASSHRAGANTGELFF
TRBJ1-3 | TRBD1 | TRBV5-4 | . | TGTGCCAGCAGTCTAATCCCCGGACAGGAGAACACCATATATTTT | CASSLIPGQENTIYF
TRBJ1-1 | . | TRBV9 | . | TGTGCCAGCAGCGACGAAAGGGTCGGGGACACTGAAGCTTTCTTT | CASSDERVGDTEAFF
TRBJ2-5 | TRBD2 | TRBV18 | . | TGTGCCAGCTCATATCAGCCTAGCGGGGAGACCCAGTACTTC | CASSYQPSGETQYF
TRBJ1-6 | . | TRBV2 | . | TGTGCCAGCAGTGATGACAGTGATAATTCACCCCTCCACTTT | CASSDDSDNSPLHF
TRBJ1-2 | . | TRBV4-3 | . | TGCGCCAGCAGCCAAGGCGGCGCCACTAACTATGGCTACACCTTC | CASSQGGATNYGYTF
TRBJ2-5 | . | TRBV7-9 | . | TGTGCCAGCAGCTCCGGACTCATTCAAGAGACCCAGTACTTC | CASSSGLIQETQYF
TRBJ2-5 | . | TRBV4-3 | . | TGCGCCAGCAGCCCCCGCTACCAAGAGACCCAGTACTTC | CASSPRYQETQYF
TRBJ2-4 | TRBD2 | TRBV28 | . | TGTGCCAGCAGGACTAGCGGGGTTCAGTACTTC | CASRTSGVQYF
TRBJ1-2 | . | TRBV29-1 | once | TGCAGCGTAACGGGGGATAACTATGGCTACACCTTC | CSVTGDNYGYTF
TRBJ2-1 | TRBD2 | TRBV2 | . | TGTGCCAGCAGTGAACAACTAGCGCCTTACAATGAGCAGTTCTTC | CASSEQLAPYNEQFF
TRBJ2-1 | TRBD1 | TRBV4-1 | . | TGCGCCAGCAGCCAATATACAGGGGCATACTCCTACAATGAGCAGTTCTTC | CASSQYTGAYSYNEQFF
TRBJ1-2 | . | TRBV28 | . | TGTGCCAGCAGTTTACTCCGGGACAAACTTTCCTATGGCTACACCTTC | CASSLLRDKLSYGYTF
TRBJ2-3 | TRBD2 | TRBV7-2 | . | TGTGCCAGCAGCCAGGGACTAGCGGGGGGAAGGTTTACAGATACGCAGTATTTT | CASSQGLAGGRFTDTQYF
TRBJ2-5 | . | TRBV6-6 | . | TGTGCCAGCAGTTTCCTATCGGAGACCCAGTACTTC | CASSFLSETQYF
TRBJ1-1 | . | TRBV5-1 | . | TGCGCCAGCAGCTTGGACAGGGAGACTGAAGCTTTCTTT | CASSLDRETEAFF
TRBJ1-2 | . | TRBV2 | . | TGTGCCAGCAACGGTGGGCAGTTTTTCTATGGCTACACCTTC | CASNGGQFFYGYTF
TRBJ2-5 | . | TRBV1 | . | TGCACCAGCAGCCAAGATCGGATCGTCGGGGAGCGGGAGACCCAGTACTTC | CTSSQDRIVGERETQYF
TRBJ1-5 | . | TRBV19 | . | TGTGCCACCCGGGGGGTCAATCAGCCCCAGCATTTT | CATRGVNQPQHF
TRBJ2-1 | TRBD2 | TRBV10-3 | . | TGTGCCATCAGTGATAGGGCGGGGGGGCCGTCTGAGCAGTTCTTC | CAISDRAGGPSEQFF
TRBJ1-4 | . | TRBV4-3 | . | TGCGCCAGCAGCCAAGAAATCGCAGCCGCTAATGAAAAACTGTTTTTT | CASSQEIAAANEKLFF
TRBJ1-1 | TRBD1 | TRBV19 | . | TGTGCCAGTAGTATCTATAGGGGACAGGGGATGACTGAAGCTTTCTTT | CASSIYRGQGMTEAFF
TRBJ1-3 | . | TRBV4-1 | . | TGCGCCAGCAGCCAAGACTCCAACTCTGGAAACACCATATATTTT | CASSQDSNSGNTIYF
TRBJ2-1 | TRBD2 | TRBV6-2/TRBV6-3 | . | TGTGCCAGCAGTCGGACTAGCGGGAGGGCCTATCTCAGTGAGCAGTTCTTC | CASSRTSGRAYLSEQFF
TRBJ1-2 | . | TRBV20-1 | once | TGCAGTGCTACCTTTAACTATGGCTACACCTTC | CSATFNYGYTF
TRBJ1-1 | . | TRBV27 | . | TGTGCCAGCGGATGGACGGGGAACACTGAAGCTTTCTTT | CASGWTGNTEAFF
TRBJ1-1 | TRBD1 | TRBV7-2 | . | TGTGCCAGCAGCAGACAGGGGATAGGGGGCACTGAAGCTTTCTTT | CASSRQGIGGTEAFF
TRBJ2-2 | . | TRBV6-2/TRBV6-3 | . | TGTGCCAGCAGCCCCCTCCGTACAGGGCCGGGAACGAACACCGGGGAGCTGTTTTTT | CASSPLRTGPGTNTGELFF
TRBJ2-5 | . | TRBV18 | . | TGTGCCAGCTCCCACATGAGGGTTCCGGTCCGGGAGACCCAGTACTTC | CASSHMRVPVRETQYF
TRBJ1-6 | . | TRBV28 | . | TGTGCCAGCAGTTTAGGGCAGGGCAACAATTCACCCCTCCACTTT | CASSLGQGNNSPLHF
TRBJ2-1 | TRBD1 | TRBV19 | . | TGTGCCAGTAGGCCGGGACAGGGGTATTCTGAGCAGTTCTTC | CASRPGQGYSEQFF
TRBJ1-1 | TRBD1 | TRBV6-5 | . | TGTGCCAGCAGCGGACAGGGAGGCTCCACTGAAGCTTTCTTT | CASSGQGGSTEAFF
TRBJ2-4 | . | TRBV5-1 | . | TGCGCCAGCAGCCTGGGACCGTTTGGAGCCAAAAACATTCAGTACTTC | CASSLGPFGAKNIQYF
TRBJ1-2 | . | TRBV10-3 | . | TGTGCCATCAGGGAATCGTACAGGGTTAGCGGCTATGGCTACACCTTC | CAIRESYRVSGYGYTF
TRBJ2-5 | TRBD1 | TRBV7-2 | . | TGTGCCAGCAGCCAACAGACAGGGACCCAAGAGACCCAGTACTTC | CASSQQTGTQETQYF
TRBJ1-3 | . | TRBV9 | . | TGTGCCAGCAGCGTGATGGGAGGGGGAAACACCATATATTTT | CASSVMGGGNTIYF
TRBJ1-3 | . | TRBV15 | . | TGTGCCACCAGCAGAGTGAAGCTCCCCTCTGGAAACACCATATATTTT | CATSRVKLPSGNTIYF
TRBJ1-5 | . | TRBV30 | . | TGTGCCTGGAGTCGGCAGGCAAATCAGCCCCAGCATTTT | CAWSRQANQPQHF
TRBJ1-2 | . | TRBV5-1 | . | TGCGCCAGCAGCTCTAACCCAGGGATCAGAGGGTATGGCTACACCTTC | CASSSNPGIRGYGYTF
TRBJ1-1 | . | TRBV6-5 | . | TGTGCCAGCAGTTTTTCCCTCGACACTGAAGCTTTCTTT | CASSFSLDTEAFF
TRBJ1-2 | TRBD1 | TRBV27 | . | TGTGCCAGCAGTCACAGGGGGCTGTCTCGCTATGGCTACACCTTC | CASSHRGLSRYGYTF
TRBJ1-4 | . | TRBV4-1 | . | TGCGCCAGCAGCCAAATGACCGACAGAATTAATGAAAAACTGTTTTTT | CASSQMTDRINEKLFF
TRBJ1-6 | . | TRBV7-9 | . | TGTGCCAGCAGCTTCGGGACCGCAAATAATTCACCCCTCCACTTT | CASSFGTANNSPLHF
TRBJ1-3 | . | TRBV5-8 | . | TGTGCCAGCAGCGGATGGGCCGACACCATATATTTT | CASSGWADTIYF
TRBJ2-1 | . | TRBV15 | . | TGTGCCACCAGCAGCCGCCAGTCCAATGAGCAGTTCTTC | CATSSRQSNEQFF
TRBJ2-1 | TRBD2 | TRBV7-9 | . | TGTGCCAGCAGCTTATCTAGCGGGAGGGCCAAATCCTACAATGAGCAGTTCTTC | CASSLSSGRAKSYNEQFF
TRBJ2-2 | . | TRBV7-2 | . | TGTGCCAGCAGCTTAGGGGGAGCGAACACCGGGGAGCTGTTTTTT | CASSLGGANTGELFF
TRBJ2-4 | TRBD1 | TRBV28 | . | TGTGCCAGCAGCGGACAGGGGAAGTACTTC | CASSGQGKYF
TRBJ1-4 | TRBD1 | TRBV2 | . | TGTGCCAGCAGCTCAGATAGGACAGGGGGTAGGGAAAAACTGTTTTTT | CASSSDRTGGREKLFF
TRBJ1-1 | TRBD1 | TRBV5-6 | . | TGTGCCAGCAGCGGGGGGGACAGGTACACTGAAGCTTTCTTT | CASSGGDRYTEAFF
TRBJ2-1 | . | TRBV5-6 | once | TGTGCCAGCAGCTTTTACGGGAGCAGAGGGGACAATGAGCAGTTCTTC | CASSFYGSRGDNEQFF
TRBJ1-2 | . | TRBV6-5 | . | TGTGCCAGCAAGGGGGATGGCTACACCTTC | CASKGDGYTF